This T cell receptor beta chain was sequenced in a study of regulatory T cells in long-lasting Graves disease. Study-level information: Recently diagnosed Graves' patients had received antithyroid drugs for under 3 months. The study, taken as a whole, reports: Segments TRBV28, TRBJ1-2 and TRBJ2-5 showed preferential usage in persistent disease.

This CDR3 has 16 residues. Germline values: CDR1 GTSNPN, CDR2 SVGIG (reference sequence). V gave up 2 bases and J gave up 4 bases, with 17 bases separating them. Assembly of TCR beta libraries relied on iRepertoire HTBI primers together with Arm-PCR of CDR3 regions. MiXCR was run by TCRdb on the multiplex PCR reads, yielding one entry per CDR3 protein. The table lists about 240,000 distinct CDR3 sequences, 20% of them singletons. The sample holds many counts of this clonotype. Its antigen remains unidentified. Documented time point: newly diagnosed GD, antithyroid drugs for less than 3 months. The authors made the TCR library using RNA they extracted from PBMCs.

This chain links TRBV30 with TRBJ1-4, with D perhaps matching TRBD1 (5 bases). This receptor was taken from a female donor with Graves disease. The sequencing here drew on peripheral blood mononuclear cells (PBMCs), taken at new diagnosis, from a patient treated with antithyroid drugs. CDR3 coding DNA: TGTGCCTGGAGTTCGAGCGGGGCACCGAATAATGAAAAACTGTTTTTT. This translates into CAWSSSGAPNNEKLFF. The variable domain in full, with the rest retrieved from reference TRBV30 and TRBJ1-4, is SQTIHQWPATLVQPVGSPLSLECTVEGTSNPNLYWYRQAAGRGLQLLFYSVGIGQISSEVPQNLSASRPQDRQFILSSKKLLLSDSGFYLCAWSSSGAPNNEKLFFGSGTQLSVL.